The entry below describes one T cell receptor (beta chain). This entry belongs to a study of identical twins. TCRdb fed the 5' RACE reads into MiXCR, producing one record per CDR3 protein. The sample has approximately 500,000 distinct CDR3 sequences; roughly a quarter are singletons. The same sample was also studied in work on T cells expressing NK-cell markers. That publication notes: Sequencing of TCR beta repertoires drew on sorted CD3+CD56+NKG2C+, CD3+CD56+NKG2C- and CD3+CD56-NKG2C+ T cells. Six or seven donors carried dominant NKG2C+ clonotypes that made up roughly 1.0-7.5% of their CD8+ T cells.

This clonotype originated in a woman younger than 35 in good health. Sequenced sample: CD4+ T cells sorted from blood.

The CDR3 is CAISFPSGTNEQFF. In DNA, the CDR3 is TGTGCCATCAGCTTCCCTTCCGGGACCAATGAGCAGTTCTTC. The chain joins TRBV10-3 to TRBJ2-1; D is possibly TRBD1 or TRBD2 (5 bases each). Germline V gives CDR1 ENHRY, CDR2 SYGVKD. The CDR3 totals 14 residues. V was trimmed by 6 bases and J by 6 bases, leaving 15 bases between them.